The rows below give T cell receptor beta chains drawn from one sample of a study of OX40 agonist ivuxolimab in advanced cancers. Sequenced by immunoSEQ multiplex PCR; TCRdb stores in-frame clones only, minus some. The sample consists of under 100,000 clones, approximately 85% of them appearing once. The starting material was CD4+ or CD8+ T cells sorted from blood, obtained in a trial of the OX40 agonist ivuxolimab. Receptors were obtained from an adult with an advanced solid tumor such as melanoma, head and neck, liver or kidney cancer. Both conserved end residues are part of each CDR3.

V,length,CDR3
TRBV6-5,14,CASSWDRMNTEAFF
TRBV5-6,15,CASSLAAGNDNEQFF
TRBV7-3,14,CASSLGGPNNEQFF
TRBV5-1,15,CASSLTSMENSPLHF
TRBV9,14,CASSVGRGVETQYF
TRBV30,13,CAWSWEQGQTQYF
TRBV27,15,CASSLWGTGPYEQYF
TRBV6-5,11,CASSEGSGYTF
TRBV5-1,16,CASSSGRTSGVEDQYF
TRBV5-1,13,CASSLAIDREAFF
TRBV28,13,CASRAGGRSGYTF
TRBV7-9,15,CASSLAAGWDYGYTF
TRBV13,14,CASEEGMNTGELFF
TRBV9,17,CASSVAGSPGGSYEQYF
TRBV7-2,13,CASSLSTQETQYF
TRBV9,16,CASSVDPAVSGNTIYF
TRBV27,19,CASSLLSSGGLHSYNEQFF
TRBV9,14,CASSVLGLGETQYF
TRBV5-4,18,CASSLEPFFGDPNEKLFF
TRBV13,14,CASTSRNSPDTQYF
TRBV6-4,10,CASGSDFFTF
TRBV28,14,CASSLVLGQETQYF
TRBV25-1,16,CASSEYSSGRAEKLFF
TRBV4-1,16,CASRRLGVRSTDTQYF
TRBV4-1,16,CASSLGLAGGSGTQYF
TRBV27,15,CASSFRGGEYNEQFF
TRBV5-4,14,CASSWDRDGYEQYF
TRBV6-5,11,CASSYSATQYF
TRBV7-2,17,CASSLGIAGGHADTQYF
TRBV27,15,CASSWGGESTDTQYF
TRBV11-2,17,CASSLGGGIDSWETQYF
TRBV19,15,CASSISRGIYNEQFF
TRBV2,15,CASSEAFGVRTEAFF